The 5 T cell receptor beta chains listed next were all sequenced from one sample in a study of cytomegalovirus exposure and HLA in healthy donors. Researchers ran the PCR with 60 Vbeta and 13 Jbeta primers. Using immunoSEQ multiplex PCR, the repertoire was profiled, and TCRdb retains in-frame clones only, with some absent. The sample has some 200,000 clones; roughly four fifths are singletons. The sample was PBMCs. The receptors were sampled from a boy aged 2 to 10 in good health and CMV-seronegative.

The chain uses TRBV4-2 and TRBJ1-2; maybe TRBD1 (5 bases). CDR1 LGHNA and CDR2 YNFKEQ come from the germline V gene. The CDR3 is 15 residues long. Trimming took 1 base from V and 3 from J, leaving 12 bases between them. The CDR3: CASSQVRGEDYGYTF. CDR3 nucleotide sequence: TGTGCCAGCAGCCAAGTAAGGGGTGAAGACTATGGCTACACCTTC.

This clone was recorded once. The CDR3 reads CASSIFGAGGVETQYF. CDR3 coding DNA: TGTGCCAGTAGTATTTTCGGGGCAGGGGGTGTAGAGACCCAGTACTTC. The chain recombines TRBV19 with TRBJ2-5; 7 bases match TRBD1. CDR3 size: 16 residues. Germline loops: CDR1 LNHDA, CDR2 SQIVND (reference sequence). The trim removed 3 bases at V and 4 bases at J, leaving 11 bases unmatched.

This chain links TRBV7-9 with TRBJ2-7; no definite D call. V lost 3 bases and J lost 7, with 7 bases in between. The CDR3 sequence is 11 residues long. Germline V lookup: CDR1 SEHNR, CDR2 FQNEAQ (reference sequence). CDR3 sequence: CASSLAGEQYF. CDR3 bases: TGTGCCAGCAGCTTGGCCGGGGAGCAGTACTTC.

This clone came up once. The chain carries TRBV9 and TRBJ1-3; TRBD1 is a possible D gene (6 bases). The V and J ends lost 4 bases and 5 bases respectively, with 13 bases between them. CDR1 is SGDLS, CDR2 YYNGEE, per germline. The length of the CDR3 is 14 residues. This chain's CDR3 is CASSKGQSRNTIYF. DNA for the CDR3: TGTGCCAGCAGCAAAGGACAGTCCCGAAACACCATATATTTT.

J is TRBJ2-2 and V is TRBV7-6; maybe TRBD1 (5 bases). The length of the CDR3 is 13 residues. In germline, CDR1 is SGHVS, CDR2 FNYEAQ. V was cut by 1 base and J by 7 bases, with 7 bases left in between. In nucleotides, the CDR3 is TGTGCCAGCAGCTTAGAGGGGCTCGGGGAGCTGTTTTTT. Residues: CASSLEGLGELFF.